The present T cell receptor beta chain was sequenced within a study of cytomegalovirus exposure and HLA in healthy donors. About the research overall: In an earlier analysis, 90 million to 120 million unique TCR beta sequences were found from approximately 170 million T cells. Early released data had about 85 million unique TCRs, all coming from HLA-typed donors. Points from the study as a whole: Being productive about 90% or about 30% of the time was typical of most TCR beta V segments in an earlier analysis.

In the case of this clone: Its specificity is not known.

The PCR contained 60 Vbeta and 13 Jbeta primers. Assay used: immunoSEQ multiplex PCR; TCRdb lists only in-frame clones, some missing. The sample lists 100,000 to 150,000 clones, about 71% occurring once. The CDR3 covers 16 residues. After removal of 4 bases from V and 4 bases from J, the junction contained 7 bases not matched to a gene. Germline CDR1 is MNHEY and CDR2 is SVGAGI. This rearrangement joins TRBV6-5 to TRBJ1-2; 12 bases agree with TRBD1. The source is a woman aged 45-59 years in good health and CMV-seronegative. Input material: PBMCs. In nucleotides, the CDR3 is TGTGCCAGCAGTTTGGGACAGGGGGCGCAGGGCTATGGCTACACCTTC. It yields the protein CASSLGQGAQGYGYTF.